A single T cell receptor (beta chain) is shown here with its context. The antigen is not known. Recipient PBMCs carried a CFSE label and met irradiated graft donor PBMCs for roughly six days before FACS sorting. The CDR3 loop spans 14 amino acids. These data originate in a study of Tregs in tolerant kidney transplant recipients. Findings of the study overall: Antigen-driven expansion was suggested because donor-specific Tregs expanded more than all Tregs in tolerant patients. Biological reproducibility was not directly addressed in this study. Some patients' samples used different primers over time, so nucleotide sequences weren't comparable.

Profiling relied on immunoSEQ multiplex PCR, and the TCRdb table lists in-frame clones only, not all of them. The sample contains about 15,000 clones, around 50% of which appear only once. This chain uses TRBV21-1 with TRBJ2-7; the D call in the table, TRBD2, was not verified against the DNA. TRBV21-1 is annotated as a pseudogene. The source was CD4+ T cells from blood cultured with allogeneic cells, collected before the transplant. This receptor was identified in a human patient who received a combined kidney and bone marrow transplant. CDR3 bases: TGTGCCAGCAGCTCCTTGGGGGGAGTGTACGAGCAGTACTTC. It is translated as CASSSLGGVYEQYF.